This T cell receptor beta chain was sequenced for a study of breast tumors, draining lymph nodes, adjacent tissues. About this clonotype: Antigen specificity is unknown.

The lymph nodes were axillary draining lymph nodes from breast cancer patients. Using its own MiXCR run on the multiplex PCR reads, TCRdb lists one record per CDR3 protein. The sample carries approximately 210,000 distinct CDR3 sequences, under 40% recorded once. The CDR3 has 13 amino acids. Germline loops: CDR1 WSHSY, CDR2 SAAADI. The ends were cut back, 4 bases at V and 5 bases at J, with 9 bases in the middle. Notes on the study in general: Data fit most tumor T cells coming from lymph node, expanding in tumor. Luminal-like breast cancer showed significantly higher tumor–nontumor repertoire similarity than basal-like.

Sequenced sample: axillary lymph node tissue. This TCR was recovered from a female donor with breast cancer. Some clones in this sample may be carry-over from other donors' samples. This sequence joins TRBV10-2 and TRBJ1-5, with D maybe TRBD1 (6 bases). CDR3 nucleotide sequence: TGCGCCAGCAGTGGGGACAACTATCAGCCCCAGCATTTT. The encoded protein is CASSGDNYQPQHF.